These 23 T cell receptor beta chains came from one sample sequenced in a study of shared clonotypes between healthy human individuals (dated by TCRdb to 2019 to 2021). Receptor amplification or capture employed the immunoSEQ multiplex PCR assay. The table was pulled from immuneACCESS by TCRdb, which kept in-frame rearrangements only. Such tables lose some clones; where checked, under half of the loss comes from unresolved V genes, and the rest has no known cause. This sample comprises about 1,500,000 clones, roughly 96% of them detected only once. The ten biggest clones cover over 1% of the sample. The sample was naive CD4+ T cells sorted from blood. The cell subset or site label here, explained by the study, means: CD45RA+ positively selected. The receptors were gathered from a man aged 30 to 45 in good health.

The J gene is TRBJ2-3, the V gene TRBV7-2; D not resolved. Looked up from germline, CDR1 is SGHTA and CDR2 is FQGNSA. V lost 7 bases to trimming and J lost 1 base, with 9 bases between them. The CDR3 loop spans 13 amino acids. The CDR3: CASNWARTDTQYF. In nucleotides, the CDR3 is TGTGCCAGCAACTGGGCCCGCACAGATACGCAGTATTTT.

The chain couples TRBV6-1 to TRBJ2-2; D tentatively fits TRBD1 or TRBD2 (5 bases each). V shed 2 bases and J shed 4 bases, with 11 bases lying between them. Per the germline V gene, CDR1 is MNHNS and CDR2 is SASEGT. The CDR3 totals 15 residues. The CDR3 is CASSEFGDPTGELFF. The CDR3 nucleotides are TGTGCCAGCAGTGAATTTGGGGACCCCACCGGGGAGCTGTTTTTT.

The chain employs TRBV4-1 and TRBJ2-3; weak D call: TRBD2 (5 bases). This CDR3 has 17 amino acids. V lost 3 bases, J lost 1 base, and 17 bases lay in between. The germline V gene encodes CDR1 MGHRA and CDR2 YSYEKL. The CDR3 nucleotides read TGCGCCAGCAGCCACGAAGGAGCGGTTTCCCGCACAGATACGCAGTATTTT. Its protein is CASSHEGAVSRTDTQYF.

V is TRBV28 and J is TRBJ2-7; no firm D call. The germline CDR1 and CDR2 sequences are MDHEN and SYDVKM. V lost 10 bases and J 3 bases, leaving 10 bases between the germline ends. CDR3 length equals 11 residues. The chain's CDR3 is CATGPNYEQYF. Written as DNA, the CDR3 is TGTGCCACTGGGCCAAACTACGAGCAGTACTTC. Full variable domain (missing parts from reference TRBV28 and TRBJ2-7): DVKVTQSSRYLVKRTGEKVFLECVQDMDHENMFWYRQDPGLGLRLIYFSYDVKMKEKGDIPEGYSVSREKKERFSLILESASTNQTSMYLCATGPNYEQYFGPGTRLTVT.

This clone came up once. In DNA form, the CDR3 reads TGTGCCAGCAGTTACTTTGGGACGGTGAACACCGGGGAGCTGTTTTTT. This gives the protein CASSYFGTVNTGELFF. The chain couples TRBV6-6 to TRBJ2-2; D tentatively reads TRBD1 or TRBD2 (5 bases each). The CDR3 runs 16 residues. Trimming took 1 base from V and 1 from J, leaving 10 bases between them. Germline assignment: CDR1 MNHNY and CDR2 SVGAGI (reference sequence).

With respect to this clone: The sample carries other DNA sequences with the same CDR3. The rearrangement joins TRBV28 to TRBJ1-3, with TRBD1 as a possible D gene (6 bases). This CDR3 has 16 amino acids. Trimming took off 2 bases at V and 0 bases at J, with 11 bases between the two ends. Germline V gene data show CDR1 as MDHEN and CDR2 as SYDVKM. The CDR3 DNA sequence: TGTGCCAGCAGTTTACTAGGGACACCCTCTGGAAACACCATATATTTT. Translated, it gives CASSLLGTPSGNTIYF.

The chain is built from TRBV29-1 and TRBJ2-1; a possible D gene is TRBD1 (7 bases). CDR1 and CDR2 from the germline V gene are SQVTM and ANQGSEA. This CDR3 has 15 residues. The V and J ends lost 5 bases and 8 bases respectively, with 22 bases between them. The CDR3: CSVRGGLTGDDEQFF. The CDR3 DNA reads TGCAGCGTTCGGGGAGGACTTACAGGGGATGATGAGCAGTTCTTC.

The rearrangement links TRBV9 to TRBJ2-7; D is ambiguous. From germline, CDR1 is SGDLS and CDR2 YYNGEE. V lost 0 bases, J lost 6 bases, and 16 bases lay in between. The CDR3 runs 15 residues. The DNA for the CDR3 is TGTGCCAGCAGCGTAGGATGGCCCCCGGGCGCCGAGCAGTACTTC. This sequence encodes CASSVGWPPGAEQYF.

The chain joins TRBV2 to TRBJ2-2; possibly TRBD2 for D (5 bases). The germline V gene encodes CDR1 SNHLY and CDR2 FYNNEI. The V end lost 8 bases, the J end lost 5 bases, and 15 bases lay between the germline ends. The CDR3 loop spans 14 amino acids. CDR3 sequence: CASGPLGETGELFF. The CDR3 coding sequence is TGTGCCAGCGGGCCCCTTGGGGAGACCGGGGAGCTGTTTTTT. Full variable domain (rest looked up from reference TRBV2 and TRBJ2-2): EPEVTQTPSHQVTQMGQEVILRCVPISNHLYFYWYRQILGQKVEFLVSFYNNEISEKSEIFDDQFSVERPDGSNFTLKIRSTKLEDSAMYFCASGPLGETGELFFGEGSRLTVL.

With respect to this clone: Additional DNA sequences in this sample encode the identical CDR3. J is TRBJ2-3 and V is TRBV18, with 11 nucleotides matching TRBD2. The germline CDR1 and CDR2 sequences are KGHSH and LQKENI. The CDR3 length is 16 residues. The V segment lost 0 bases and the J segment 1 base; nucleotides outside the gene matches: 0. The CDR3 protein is CASSPPGLAGTDTQYF. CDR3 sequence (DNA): TGTGCCAGCTCACCACCGGGACTAGCGGGCACAGATACGCAGTATTTT.

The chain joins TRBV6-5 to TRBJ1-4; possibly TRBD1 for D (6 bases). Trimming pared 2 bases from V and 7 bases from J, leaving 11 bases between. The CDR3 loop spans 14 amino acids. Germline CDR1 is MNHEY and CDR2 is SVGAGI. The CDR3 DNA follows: TGTGCCAGCAGTTACACAGGGAATGGTGAAAAACTGTTTTTT. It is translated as CASSYTGNGEKLFF.

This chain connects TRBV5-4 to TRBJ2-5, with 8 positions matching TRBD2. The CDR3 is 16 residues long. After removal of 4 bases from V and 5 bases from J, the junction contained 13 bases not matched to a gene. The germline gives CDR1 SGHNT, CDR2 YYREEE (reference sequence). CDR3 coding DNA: TGTGCCAGCAGCCCCCCCGCCGGGAGGGCCGGGGAGACCCAGTACTTC. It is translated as CASSPPAGRAGETQYF.

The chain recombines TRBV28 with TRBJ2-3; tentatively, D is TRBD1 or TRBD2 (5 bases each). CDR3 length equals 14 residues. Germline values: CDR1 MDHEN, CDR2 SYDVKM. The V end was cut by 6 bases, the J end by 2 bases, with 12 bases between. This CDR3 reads CASRPGTLTDTQYF. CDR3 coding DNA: TGTGCCAGCAGACCCGGGACCCTCACAGATACGCAGTATTTT.

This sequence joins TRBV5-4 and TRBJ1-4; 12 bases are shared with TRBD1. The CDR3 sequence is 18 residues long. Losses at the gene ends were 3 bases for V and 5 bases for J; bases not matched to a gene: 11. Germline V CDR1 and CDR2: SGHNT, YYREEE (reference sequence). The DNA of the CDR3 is TGTGCCAGCAGCTCCGGGACAGGGGGCCCCCTGGGCAATGAAAAACTGTTTTTT. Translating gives CASSSGTGGPLGNEKLFF. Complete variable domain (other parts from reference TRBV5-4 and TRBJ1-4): ETGVTQSPTHLIKTRGQQVTLRCSSQSGHNTVSWYQQALGQGPQFIFQYYREEENGRGNFPPRFSGLQFPNYSSELNVNALELDDSALYLCASSSGTGGPLGNEKLFFGSGTQLSVL.

The CDR3 sequence is CASITFLTSNTGELFF. CDR3 sequence (DNA): TGTGCCAGCATTACTTTTCTAACATCAAACACCGGGGAGCTGTTTTTT. The chain employs TRBV27 and TRBJ2-2; D is undetermined. The CDR3 runs to 16 residues. The germline V gene has CDR1 MNHEY and CDR2 SMNVEV (reference sequence). With 7 bases removed from V and 2 bases from J, the gap between germline ends came to 17 bases.

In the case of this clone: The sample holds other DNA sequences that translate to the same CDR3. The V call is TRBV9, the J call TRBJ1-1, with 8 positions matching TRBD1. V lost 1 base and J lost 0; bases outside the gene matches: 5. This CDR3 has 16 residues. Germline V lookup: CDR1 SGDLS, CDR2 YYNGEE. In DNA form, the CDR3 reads TGTGCCAGCAGCGTATCAGGGGGCGTGTTGAACACTGAAGCTTTCTTT. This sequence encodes CASSVSGGVLNTEAFF.

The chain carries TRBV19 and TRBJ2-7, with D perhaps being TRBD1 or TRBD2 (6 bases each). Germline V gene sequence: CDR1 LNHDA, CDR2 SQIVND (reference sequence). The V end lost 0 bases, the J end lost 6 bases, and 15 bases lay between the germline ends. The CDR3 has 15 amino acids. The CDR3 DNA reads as TGTGCCAGTAGTATAGAGGGATGGGGGGCGACCGAGCAGTACTTC. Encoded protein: CASSIEGWGATEQYF.

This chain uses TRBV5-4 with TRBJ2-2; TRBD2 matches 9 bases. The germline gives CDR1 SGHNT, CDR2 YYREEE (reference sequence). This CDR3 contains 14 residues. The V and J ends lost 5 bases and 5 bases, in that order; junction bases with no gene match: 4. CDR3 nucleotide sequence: TGTGCCAGCAGTTTCGCGGGAGGGACCGGGGAGCTGTTTTTT. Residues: CASSFAGGTGELFF.

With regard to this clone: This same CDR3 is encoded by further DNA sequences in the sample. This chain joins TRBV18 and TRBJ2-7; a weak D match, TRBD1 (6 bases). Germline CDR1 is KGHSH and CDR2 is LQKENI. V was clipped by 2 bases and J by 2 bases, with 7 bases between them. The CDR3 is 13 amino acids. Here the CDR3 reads CASSPTGTYEQYF. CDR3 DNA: TGTGCCAGCTCACCAACAGGGACCTACGAGCAGTACTTC. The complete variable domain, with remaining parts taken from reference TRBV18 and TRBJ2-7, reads NAGVMQNPRHLVRRRGQEARLRCSPMKGHSHVYWYRQLPEEGLKFMVYLQKENIIDESGMPKERFSAEFPKEGPSILRIQQVVRGDSAAYFCASSPTGTYEQYFGPGTRLTVT.

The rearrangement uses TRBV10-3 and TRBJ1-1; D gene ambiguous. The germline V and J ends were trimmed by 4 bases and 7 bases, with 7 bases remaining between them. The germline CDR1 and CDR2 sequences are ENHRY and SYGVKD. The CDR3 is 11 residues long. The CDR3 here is CAISVSGEAFF. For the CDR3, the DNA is TGTGCCATCAGTGTAAGTGGTGAAGCTTTCTTT.

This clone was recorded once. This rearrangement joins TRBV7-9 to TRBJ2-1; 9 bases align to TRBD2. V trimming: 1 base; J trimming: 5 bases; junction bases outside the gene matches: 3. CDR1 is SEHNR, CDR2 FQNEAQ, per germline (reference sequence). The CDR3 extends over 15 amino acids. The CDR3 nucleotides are TGTGCCAGCAGCTTAGGGACTAGCGACAACAATGAGCAGTTCTTC. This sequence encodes CASSLGTSDNNEQFF.

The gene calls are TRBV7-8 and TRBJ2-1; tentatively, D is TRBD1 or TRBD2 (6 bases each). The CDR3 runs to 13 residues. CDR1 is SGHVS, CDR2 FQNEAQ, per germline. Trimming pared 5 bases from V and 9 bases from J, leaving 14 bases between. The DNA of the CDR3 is TGTGCCAGCAGCGCCCGTGAGGGGGGTGAGCAGTTCTTC. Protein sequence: CASSAREGGEQFF.

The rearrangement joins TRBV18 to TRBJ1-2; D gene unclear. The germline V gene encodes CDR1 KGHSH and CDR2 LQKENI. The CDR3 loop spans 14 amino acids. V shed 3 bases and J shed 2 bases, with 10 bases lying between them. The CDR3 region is CASSPGTYNYGYTF. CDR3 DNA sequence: TGTGCCAGCTCACCGGGAACTTACAACTATGGCTACACCTTC.